The next 20 T cell receptor beta chains were all read from a single sample in a study of T cell repertoires in aging, cancer and after chemotherapy. A mixed TRB-A/B primer pool amplified rearranged TRB by multiplex touch-down PCR. TCRdb fed the multiplex PCR reads into MiXCR, producing one record per CDR3 protein. The table has under 7,500 distinct CDR3 sequences, about 32% seen once; the top ten hold about 7.5%. Peripheral blood genomic DNA, not sorted cells or RNA, was the template. The sample consisted of blood. The receptor set was obtained from a human donor with a blood cancer.

In this sample, this clonotype is medium-sized. The chain carries TRBV29-1 and TRBJ1-2; D uncertain. The germline CDR1 and CDR2 sequences are SQVTM and ANQGSEA. Deletions cut 5 bases from V and 5 bases from J, with 6 bases between. This CDR3 is 10 amino acids long. The CDR3 loop is CSVPGYGYTF. The CDR3 region has the DNA TGCAGCGTTCCCGGATATGGCTACACCTTC.

V and J are TRBV5-1 and TRBJ2-7; D remains ambiguous. The CDR3 is 14 amino acids. Per germline, CDR1 SGHRS and CDR2 YFSETQ. V was shortened by 6 bases and J by 2 bases, with 15 bases between the two germline ends. DNA for the CDR3: TGCGCCAGCACCACGGGTCCAGGTGCCTACGAGCAGTACTTC. This encodes CASTTGPGAYEQYF.

The table lists this clonotype with a few counts. V gene TRBV6-2 or TRBV6-3 combines with J gene TRBJ2-3, with 9 bases that match TRBD1. V lost 5 bases, J lost 0 bases, and 3 bases stayed unmatched. This CDR3 spans 15 amino acids. Germline lookup yields CDR1 MNHEY and CDR2 SVGEGT. As DNA, the CDR3 is TGTGCCAGCAGTAGGACAGGGGCTAGCACAGATACGCAGTATTTT. It encodes CASSRTGASTDTQYF.

In the case of this clonotype: This may be a read error, as it is one base from a much larger clone. The chain employs TRBV24-1 and TRBJ2-3, with 7 bases lining up with TRBD1. The CDR3 is 17 residues long. The germline V gene encodes CDR1 KGHDR and CDR2 SFDVKD. Here the CDR3 reads CANSDGGQTPGTDTQYF. The CDR3 DNA sequence: TGTGCCAACAGTGATGGGGGACAGACCCCGGGGACAGATACGCAGTATTTT.

This clonotype occurred a few times. The chain carries TRBV2 and TRBJ2-3, with 7 bases aligning to TRBD1. Trimming removed 5 bases from V and 2 bases from J; junction bases left unmatched: 7. Germline V gives CDR1 SNHLY, CDR2 FYNNEI. The CDR3 spans 15 residues. CDR3 nucleotides: TGTGCCAGCAGTAAAGACAGGGAGCCCACAGATACGCAGTATTTT. It encodes CASSKDREPTDTQYF.

This clonotype was observed a handful of times. This rearrangement joins TRBV2 to TRBJ2-1, with D uncertain. The CDR3 is 15 amino acids. Germline loops: CDR1 SNHLY, CDR2 FYNNEI. V was trimmed by 6 bases and J by 4 bases, leaving 16 bases between them. DNA for the CDR3: TGTGCCAGCAGAGGAGACTTTAGCACTTACAATGAGCAGTTCTTC. Translated: CASRGDFSTYNEQFF.

The V call is TRBV9, the J call TRBJ2-5, with a weak D call TRBD2 (6 bases). The V gene's germline CDR1 is SGDLS and CDR2 YYNGEE. Trimming removed 3 bases at V and 5 bases at J, with 11 bases between. This CDR3 is built from 13 residues. The DNA of the CDR3 is TGTGCCAGCAGCGACGAGGGGAGGGAGACCCAGTACTTC. Its protein product is CASSDEGRETQYF.

This clonotype was found once. A read error may explain this, as a much larger clone is one base away. The rearrangement joins TRBV5-4 to TRBJ2-5; D call uncertain. Germline V gives CDR1 SGHNT, CDR2 YYREEE (reference sequence). CDR3 length: 14 amino acids. The CDR3 sequence: CASSLDLLQETKYF. CDR3 nucleotides: TGTGCCAGCAGCTTGGACCTCTTACAAGAGACCAAGTACTTC.

The chain recombines TRBV12-3 or TRBV12-4 with TRBJ2-5; tentative D call: TRBD1 (5 bases). Trimming shortened V by 6 bases and J by 1 base, and 12 bases separated the two germline ends. CDR3 length equals 14 residues. The CDR3 coding sequence is TGTGCCAGCAGCCCCCCTGACAGCCAAGAGACCCAGTACTTC. Translating it yields CASSPPDSQETQYF.

Judged by abundance, this clonotype is medium-sized. The V call is TRBV19, the J call TRBJ2-2; D is unresolved. Looked up from germline, CDR1 is LNHDA and CDR2 is SQIVND (reference sequence). The CDR3 sequence is 13 residues long. Between the trimmed V and J ends, which lost 3 bases and 6 bases, there was a span of 8 bases. The CDR3 protein is CASSIGVAGELFF. CDR3 coding DNA: TGTGCCAGTAGTATCGGAGTAGCCGGGGAGCTGTTTTTT.

This clonotype has a handful of counts. The chain joins TRBV18 to TRBJ1-3, with D tentatively TRBD1 (5 bases). The ends were cut back, 2 bases at V and 3 bases at J, with 14 bases in the middle. Germline CDR1 is KGHSH and CDR2 is LQKENI. The CDR3 sequence is 16 residues long. The CDR3 sequence is CASSPAQGFGGNTIYF. In DNA, the CDR3 is TGTGCCAGCTCACCAGCGCAGGGATTTGGTGGAAACACCATATATTTT. Looking up the rest from reference TRBV18 and TRBJ1-3 gives the full variable domain: NAGVMQNPRHLVRRRGQEARLRCSPMKGHSHVYWYRQLPEEGLKFMVYLQKENIIDESGMPKERFSAEFPKEGPSILRIQQVVRGDSAAYFCASSPAQGFGGNTIYFGEGSWLTVV.

This clonotype was counted a few times. The chain combines TRBV20-1 with TRBJ2-2; perhaps D is TRBD1 or TRBD2 (5 bases each). V was shortened by 5 bases and J by 2 bases, with 15 bases between the two germline ends. The CDR3 totals 15 residues. Germline V gives CDR1 DFQATT, CDR2 SNEGSKA (reference sequence). The chain's CDR3 is CSASRDGFNTGELFF. In DNA form, the CDR3 reads TGCAGTGCTTCCCGGGACGGCTTTAACACCGGGGAGCTGTTTTTT.

This clonotype was picked up a small number of times. The chain uses TRBV20-1 and TRBJ2-1, with D perhaps assigned TRBD1 or TRBD2 (5 bases each). The CDR3 consists of 12 residues. V shed 5 bases and J shed 10 bases, with 15 bases lying between them. Germline CDR1 is DFQATT and CDR2 is SNEGSKA (reference sequence). CDR3 coding DNA: TGCAGTGCTGCCGGGACGCCAAGGGAGCAGTTCTTC. As protein: CSAAGTPREQFF.

The chain links TRBV19 to TRBJ2-7; 12 positions match TRBD2. This CDR3 spans 14 amino acids. V lost 6 bases and J lost 5; bases outside the gene matches: 5. The germline CDR1 and CDR2 sequences are LNHDA and SQIVND (reference sequence). The CDR3 DNA reads TGTGCCAGTAGGACTAGCGGGAGTAGAAACGAGCAGTACTTC. Its protein product is CASRTSGSRNEQYF.

This clonotype showed up just a few times. The chain employs TRBV12-3 or TRBV12-4 and TRBJ2-3; D remains unclear. This CDR3 contains 14 residues. Deletions cut 5 bases from V and 5 bases from J, with 14 bases between. CDR3 DNA sequence: TGTGCCAGCAGTCACGGGCCGCTCCAAGATACGCAGTATTTT. Its protein product is CASSHGPLQDTQYF.

This clonotype was detected only a few times. The chain carries TRBV20-1 and TRBJ1-5, with a weak D call TRBD1 (5 bases). The ends were cut back, 0 bases at V and 5 bases at J, with 11 bases in the middle. CDR1 is DFQATT, CDR2 SNEGSKA, per germline (reference sequence). The CDR3 has 14 residues. Here the CDR3 reads CSAREGHPDQPQHF. The CDR3 nucleotides read TGCAGTGCTAGAGAGGGGCATCCCGATCAGCCCCAGCATTTT.

The chain is built from TRBV13 and TRBJ1-2; TRBD1 might be the D (5 bases). Trimming removed 2 bases at V and 5 bases at J, with 24 bases between. There are 18 residues in the CDR3. Germline V gene sequence: CDR1 PRHDT, CDR2 FYEKMQ (reference sequence). The CDR3 nucleotides read TGTGCCAGCAGCTTATATCGGGACTCCCAAAGCTACCGGTATGGCTACACCTTC. This codes for CASSLYRDSQSYRYGYTF.

Regarding this clonotype: At one end, the junction sequence differs from germline, possibly due to a read error. The chain couples TRBV10-3 to TRBJ2-3; tentatively, D is TRBD1 or TRBD2 (5 bases each). This CDR3 is built from 14 residues. CDR1 and CDR2 from the germline V gene are ENHRY and SYGVKD. CDR3 loop: CAINEGIGADTQYF. The CDR3 DNA reads as TGTGCCATCAATGAGGGGATAGGGGCAGATACGCAGTATTTT.

By sample fraction, this clonotype is medium-sized (0.01 to 0.1%). J is TRBJ2-2 and V is TRBV6-4; D uncertain. Trimming removed 0 bases at V and 3 bases at J, with 2 bases between. Looked up from germline, CDR1 is MRHNA and CDR2 is SNTAGT. The CDR3 covers 13 residues. Written as DNA, the CDR3 is TGTGCCAGCAGTGACTCGGACACCGGGGAGCTGTTTTTT. This sequence encodes CASSDSDTGELFF.

This clonotype has a handful of counts. The V call is TRBV7-9, the J call TRBJ2-3, with 7 bases matching TRBD2. Germline V gives CDR1 SEHNR, CDR2 FQNEAQ (reference sequence). This CDR3 is 16 amino acids long. Losses at the gene ends were 0 bases for V and 4 bases for J; bases not matched to a gene: 7. CDR3 sequence: CASSLALAVVSDTQYF. The CDR3 bases are TGTGCCAGCAGCTTAGCGCTAGCGGTTGTCTCAGATACGCAGTATTTT.